These 11 T cell receptor beta chains originate from one sample sequenced in a study of control samples from healthy donors and cancer patients (dated by TCRdb to 2018 to 2021). Libraries were prepared through the immunoSEQ multiplex PCR assay. TCRdb holds this immuneACCESS table with in-frame rearrangements only. Some clones are missing; in checked studies, unresolved V genes explain under half, and the rest has no known cause. The sample table holds more than 90,000 clones, of which roughly 90% were seen once. The ten largest clones take up 7.5% to 10% of the sample. The sequenced sample was blood. These TCRs come from a man between 25 and 39 years old in good health.

This chain links TRBV9 with TRBJ1-2; D may be TRBD1 (5 bases). The CDR3 length is 14 residues. V was pared by 0 bases and J by 8 bases, with 14 bases between. CDR1 and CDR2 (germline): SGDLS, YYNGEE. The CDR3 protein is CASSVGGSGTGYTF. DNA for the CDR3: TGTGCCAGCAGCGTAGGCGGGTCAGGGACCGGCTACACCTTC.

In this sample, this clone turned up a few times. This chain links TRBV19 with TRBJ1-5; no clear D. CDR3 length: 14 amino acids. The germline gives CDR1 LNHDA, CDR2 SQIVND (reference sequence). Between the trimmed V and J ends, which lost 3 bases and 1 base, there was a span of 7 bases. CDR3 residues: CASSIPGSNQPQHF. The CDR3 nucleotides read TGTGCCAGTAGTATTCCGGGGAGCAATCAGCCCCAGCATTTT.

The gene calls are TRBV3-1 (or the pseudogene TRBV3-2) and TRBJ2-4; the D is unclear. The CDR3 is 17 amino acids. Trimming took 5 bases from V and 6 from J, leaving 23 bases between them. Germline CDR1 reads LGHDT; CDR2 reads YNNKEL (reference sequence). This chain's CDR3 is CASSANPPYSKLNIQYF. The CDR3 DNA is TGTGCCAGCAGCGCCAACCCACCCTACAGTAAATTAAACATTCAGTACTTC.

J is TRBJ2-3 and V is TRBV5-6; 11 nucleotides agree with TRBD2. The V gene's germline CDR1 is SGHDT and CDR2 YYEEEE. Trimming cost V 4 bases and J 2 bases; bases outside gene matches: 6. The CDR3 consists of 16 residues. CDR3: CASSPSTSGATDTQYF. DNA of the CDR3: TGTGCCAGCAGCCCTTCGACTAGCGGGGCCACAGATACGCAGTATTTT. Looking up the rest from reference TRBV5-6 and TRBJ2-3 gives the full variable domain: DAGVTQSPTHLIKTRGQQVTLRCSPKSGHDTVSWYQQALGQGPQFIFQYYEEEERQRGNFPDRFSGHQFPNYSSELNVNALLLGDSALYLCASSPSTSGATDTQYFGPGTRLTVL.

V is TRBV27 and J is TRBJ2-1, with 12 bases that match TRBD2. V shed 3 bases, J shed 10 bases, and the junction held 10 bases outside the gene matches. The length of the CDR3 is 16 residues. CDR1 is MNHEY and CDR2 is SMNVEV in the germline V gene (reference sequence). CDR3: CASSLLLAGGPSEQFF. The CDR3 region has the DNA TGTGCCAGCAGTTTGCTTCTAGCGGGAGGGCCAAGCGAGCAGTTCTTC.

CDR3 loop: CASREGWATEAFF. In DNA form, the CDR3 reads TGTGCCAGCAGGGAGGGGTGGGCCACTGAAGCTTTCTTT. V usage is TRBV2 and J usage is TRBJ1-1; tentative D call: TRBD1 (5 bases). The CDR3 has 13 amino acids. V was clipped by 6 bases and J by 4 bases, with 12 bases between them. Germline CDR1 is SNHLY and CDR2 is FYNNEI.

The rearrangement uses TRBV6-1 and TRBJ1-1; no firm D call. Trimming took off 2 bases at V and 6 bases at J, with 10 bases between the two ends. This CDR3 contains 13 residues. From germline, CDR1 is MNHNS and CDR2 SASEGT. The CDR3 region is CASSENTESEAFF. The CDR3 DNA sequence: TGTGCCAGCAGTGAAAATACAGAGTCTGAAGCTTTCTTT.

The V call is TRBV7-9, the J call TRBJ1-5; the D gene is possibly TRBD1 (5 bases). The CDR3 runs 16 residues. V lost 0 bases to trimming and J lost 4 bases, with 13 bases between them. Germline loops: CDR1 SEHNR, CDR2 FQNEAQ (reference sequence). The CDR3 is CASSLAGWGENQPQHF. The CDR3, as DNA: TGTGCCAGCAGCTTAGCTGGGTGGGGGGAAAATCAGCCCCAGCATTTT.

V and J are TRBV5-6 and TRBJ1-2; 7 nucleotides match TRBD1. The CDR3 is made up of 15 amino acids. V lost 0 bases and J lost 6; bases outside the gene matches: 8. The germline V gene encodes CDR1 SGHDT and CDR2 YYEEEE. Written as DNA, the CDR3 is TGTGCCAGCAGCTTGGCCAGGGGGGTGTTTCATGGCTACACCTTC. Encoded protein: CASSLARGVFHGYTF.

Turning to this clone: Different DNA sequences within this sample yield the same CDR3. The chain carries TRBV9 and TRBJ2-5, with TRBD1 identical over 8 bases. The trim removed 3 bases at V and 1 base at J, leaving 14 bases unmatched. Germline lookup yields CDR1 SGDLS and CDR2 YYNGEE. The CDR3 loop spans 18 amino acids. The CDR3 is CASSETPLGTGRQETQYF. CDR3 sequence (DNA): TGTGCCAGCAGCGAGACCCCTCTCGGGACAGGACGCCAAGAGACCCAGTACTTC.

The chain joins TRBV19 to TRBJ2-5; 7 nucleotides align to TRBD1. This CDR3 spans 15 amino acids. Germline V lookup: CDR1 LNHDA, CDR2 SQIVND (reference sequence). V shed 4 bases, J shed 3 bases, and the junction held 8 bases outside the gene matches. The CDR3 loop is CASSSRDSREETQYF. CDR3 sequence (DNA): TGTGCCAGTAGTAGCCGGGACAGTCGAGAAGAGACCCAGTACTTC.